These 12 T cell receptor beta chains were sequenced from one sample in a study of blood T cells in healthy people across ages. A second about 6 to 12 cycle PCR used barcoded and J-beta primers. One entry per CDR3 protein, called by TCRdb with MiXCR from the 5' RACE reads. Here the sample spans some 890,000 distinct CDR3 sequences, almost 30% being singletons. The sample was also reused in another study, on T cells of mothers and their children.

Sequenced: blood. The receptors shown here come from a woman in her 40s in good health.

This clonotype came up many times. V is TRBV7-9 and J is TRBJ1-6; D possibly corresponds to TRBD1 (5 bases). Between the trimmed V and J ends, which lost 1 base and 8 bases, there was a span of 12 bases. The CDR3 totals 15 residues. Germline V gene sequence: CDR1 SEHNR, CDR2 FQNEAQ (reference sequence). The DNA for the CDR3 is TGTGCCAGCAGCTTAGAAAGACAGAAGTATTCACCCCTCCACTTT. Protein product: CASSLERQKYSPLHF.

The CDR3 here is CASAPRWNTEAFF. CDR3 nucleotides: TGTGCTAGTGCCCCCAGGTGGAACACTGAAGCTTTCTTT. This chain joins TRBV12-5 and TRBJ1-1; D not certain. Germline CDR1 and CDR2: LGHNT and FRNRAP. Trimming took 7 bases from V and 1 from J, leaving 10 bases between them. The CDR3 spans 13 residues. Drawing the rest from reference TRBV12-5 and TRBJ1-1, the complete variable domain is DARVTQTPRHKVTEMGQEVTMRCQPILGHNTVFWYRQTMMQGLELLAYFRNRAPLDDSGMPKDRFSAEMPDATLATLKIQPSEPRDSAVYFCASAPRWNTEAFFGQGTRLTVV.

V gene TRBV20-1 combines with J gene TRBJ1-4, with a tentative D call TRBD1 (5 bases). The germline CDR1 and CDR2 sequences are DFQATT and SNEGSKA (reference sequence). Between the trimmed V and J ends, which lost 5 bases and 5 bases, there was a span of 12 bases. CDR3 length: 13 residues. CDR3 bases: TGCAGTGCTGGCGGGACTGGGAATGAAAAACTGTTTTTT. It is translated as CSAGGTGNEKLFF.

The rearrangement uses TRBV7-2 and TRBJ1-1, with 8 bases fitting TRBD1. Per the germline V gene, CDR1 is SGHTA and CDR2 is FQGNSA. J was trimmed by 4 bases and V by 5 bases; bases with no gene match: 12. This CDR3 spans 16 amino acids. DNA for the CDR3: TGTGCCAGCAGCCGCCTCGGCGGACAGGGAAGCACTGAAGCTTTCTTT. Protein: CASSRLGGQGSTEAFF.

About this clonotype itself: Since a much larger clone is just one base distant, this may be a read error. The rearrangement joins TRBV29-1 to TRBJ2-7, with D possibly being TRBD2 (6 bases). The CDR3 runs to 13 residues. Germline loops: CDR1 SQVTM, CDR2 ANQGSEA. The CDR3, as DNA: TGCAGCGTCCGGGCAGGGAGGTCCGACGAGCAGGACTTC. It yields the protein CSVRAGRSDEQDF.

This clonotype was counted ten times or more. This chain connects TRBV11-2 to TRBJ2-1, with D tentatively TRBD1 (5 bases). The CDR3 runs to 12 residues. The ends were cut back, 6 bases at V and 7 bases at J, with 10 bases in the middle. Germline loops: CDR1 SGHAT, CDR2 FQNNGV. The CDR3 DNA sequence: TGTGCCAGCAGTTTTGCAGGGAATGAGCAGTTCTTC. This codes for CASSFAGNEQFF.

This clonotype was counted at least ten times. This chain links TRBV7-8 with TRBJ2-4; 8 bases are shared with TRBD1. CDR1 and CDR2 (germline): SGHVS, FQNEAQ. The CDR3 totals 17 residues. The V segment lost 5 bases and the J segment 0 bases; nucleotides outside the gene matches: 9. The CDR3 loop is CASSAHRGFVAKNIQYF. The CDR3 bases are TGTGCCAGCAGCGCGCACAGGGGGTTCGTAGCCAAAAACATTCAGTACTTC.

Points on this clonotype: A single base separates this from a much larger clone, so it may be a read error. The chain links TRBV24-1 to TRBJ2-3, with a weak D call TRBD1 (5 bases). This CDR3 has 16 amino acids. Germline lookup yields CDR1 KGHDR and CDR2 SFDVKD. For the CDR3, the DNA is TGTGCCACCAGTGATTTCGGAGATCGGAGCACAGGTACGCAGTATTTT. Translated, it gives CATSDFGDRSTGTQYF.

On this clonotype: One end of the junction is discordant with germline, which a read error may explain. The gene calls are TRBV12-3 or TRBV12-4 and TRBJ1-4; perhaps TRBD1 as D (5 bases). This CDR3 spans 14 amino acids. The CDR3 DNA sequence: TGTGCCAGCAGTTTGGGTTCAGGGATAGAAAAACTGCTTTTT. This encodes CASSLGSGIEKLLF.

This clonotype was observed a few times. CDR3 DNA sequence: TGTGCCAGCAAAAACACAGGGTTTGCGGCCAACGTCCTGACTTTC. Translated, it gives CASKNTGFAANVLTF. The J gene is TRBJ2-6, the V gene TRBV2, with TRBD1 as a possible D gene (6 bases). V was clipped by 7 bases and J by 6 bases, with 16 bases between them. The germline V gene encodes CDR1 SNHLY and CDR2 FYNNEI. CDR3 length: 15 amino acids.

This clonotype has only a few counts. The chain joins TRBV6-1 to TRBJ1-5, with D maybe TRBD1 (6 bases). Germline V gene data show CDR1 as MNHNS and CDR2 as SASEGT. This CDR3 spans 14 amino acids. Trimming removed 3 bases from V and 4 bases from J, with 10 bases in between. The CDR3 spells CASSDGGQNQPQHF. The CDR3 DNA reads as TGTGCCAGCAGTGACGGGGGGCAGAATCAGCCCCAGCATTTT.

Here the CDR3 reads CASSQEGTSYGYTF. CDR3 nucleotides: TGCGCCAGCAGCCAAGAAGGAACATCCTATGGCTACACCTTC. The rearrangement links TRBV4-3 to TRBJ1-2; D not resolved. Trimming shortened V by 0 bases and J by 4 bases, and 9 bases separated the two germline ends. Per the germline V gene, CDR1 is LGHNA and CDR2 is YSLEER. The CDR3 spans 14 residues.